This TCR beta chain was identified during a study of CD8 T cells in ankylosing spondylitis. By quantitative 5'-RACE with molecular barcodes, the TCR beta libraries were made. TCRdb ran MiXCR on the 5' RACE reads and lists one entry per CDR3 protein. The sample consists of 500,000 to 550,000 distinct CDR3 sequences, roughly an eighth of them appearing once. Overall study findings and caveats: In ankylosing spondylitis blood, a motif of roughly 8 highly homologous TCR beta variants appeared characteristic. There were earlier reports of some motif variants in reactive arthritis synovial fluid and blood. Disease-linked clones were found to be CD8+ and relatively rare in peripheral blood. Matched ankylosing spondylitis synovial fluid reportedly showed significant enrichment of disease-linked clones.

As regards this clonotype: Its target is not known.

The source material was blood, either unsorted or a sorted T cell fraction (not recorded which). This sequence originates from a male donor with ankylosing spondylitis.

The CDR3 DNA reads as TGCAGTGGGGGGGACACTGAAGCTTTCTTT. Residues: CSGGDTEAFF. The chain joins TRBV20-1 to TRBJ1-1, with D possibly matching TRBD1 (5 bases). The CDR3 contains 10 residues. Trimming stripped 7 bases from V and 3 bases from J, with 6 bases between. Germline CDR1 is DFQATT and CDR2 is SNEGSKA (reference sequence).